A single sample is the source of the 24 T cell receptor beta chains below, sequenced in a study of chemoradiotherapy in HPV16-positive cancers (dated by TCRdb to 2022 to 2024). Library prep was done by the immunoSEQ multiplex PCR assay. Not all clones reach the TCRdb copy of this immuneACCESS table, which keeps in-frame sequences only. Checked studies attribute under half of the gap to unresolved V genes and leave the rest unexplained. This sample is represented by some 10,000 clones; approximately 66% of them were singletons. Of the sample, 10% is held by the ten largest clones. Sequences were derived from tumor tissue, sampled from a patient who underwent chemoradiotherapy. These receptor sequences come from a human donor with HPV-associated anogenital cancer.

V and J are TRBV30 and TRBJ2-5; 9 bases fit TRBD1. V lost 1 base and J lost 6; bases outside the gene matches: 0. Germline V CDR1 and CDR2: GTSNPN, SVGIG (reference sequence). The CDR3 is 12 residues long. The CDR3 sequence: CAWSDRGQTQYF. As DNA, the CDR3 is TGTGCCTGGAGTGACAGGGGGCAGACCCAGTACTTC.

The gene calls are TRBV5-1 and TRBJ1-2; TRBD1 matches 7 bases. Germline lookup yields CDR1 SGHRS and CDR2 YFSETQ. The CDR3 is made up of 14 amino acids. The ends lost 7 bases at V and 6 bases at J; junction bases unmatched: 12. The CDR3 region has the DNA TGCGCCAGCCATAACCGGGACAGACTCAATGGCTACACCTTC. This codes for CASHNRDRLNGYTF.

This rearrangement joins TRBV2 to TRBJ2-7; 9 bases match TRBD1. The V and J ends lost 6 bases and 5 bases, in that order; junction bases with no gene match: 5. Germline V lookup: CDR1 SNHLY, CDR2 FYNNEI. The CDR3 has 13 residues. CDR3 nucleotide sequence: TGTGCCAGCAGCTCGGGACAGGGAAACGAGCAGTACTTC. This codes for CASSSGQGNEQYF.

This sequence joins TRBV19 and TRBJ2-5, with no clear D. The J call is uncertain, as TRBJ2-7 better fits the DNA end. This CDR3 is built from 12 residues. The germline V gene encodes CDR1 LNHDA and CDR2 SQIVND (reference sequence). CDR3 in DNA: TGTGCCAGTAGTAGTGGCTACTACGAGCAGTACTTC. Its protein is CASSSGYYEQYF.

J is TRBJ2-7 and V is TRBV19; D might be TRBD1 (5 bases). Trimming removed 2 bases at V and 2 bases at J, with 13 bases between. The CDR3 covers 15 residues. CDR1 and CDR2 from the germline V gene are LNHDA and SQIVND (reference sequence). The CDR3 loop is CASSIWGAPAYEQYF. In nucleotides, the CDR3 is TGTGCCAGTAGTATATGGGGCGCCCCCGCCTACGAGCAGTACTTC.

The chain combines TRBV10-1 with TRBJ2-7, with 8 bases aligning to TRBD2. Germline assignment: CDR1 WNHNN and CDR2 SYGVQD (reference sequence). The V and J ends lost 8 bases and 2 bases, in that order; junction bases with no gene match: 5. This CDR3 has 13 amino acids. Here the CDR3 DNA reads TGCGCCAGCTTACAGCGGGGGCCCTACGAGCAGTACTTC. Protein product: CASLQRGPYEQYF.

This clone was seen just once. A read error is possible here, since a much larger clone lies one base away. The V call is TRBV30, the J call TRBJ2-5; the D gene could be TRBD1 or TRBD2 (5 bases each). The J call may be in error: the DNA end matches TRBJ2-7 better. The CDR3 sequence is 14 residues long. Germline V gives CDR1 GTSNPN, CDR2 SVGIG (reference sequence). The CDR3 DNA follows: TGTGCCTGGAGTATCCAATGGGGGAAATACGAGCAGTACTTC. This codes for CAWSIQWGKYEQYF.

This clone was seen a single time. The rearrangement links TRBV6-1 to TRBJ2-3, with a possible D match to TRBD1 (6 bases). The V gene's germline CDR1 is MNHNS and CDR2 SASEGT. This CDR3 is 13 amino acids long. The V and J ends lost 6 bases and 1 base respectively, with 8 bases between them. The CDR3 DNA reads TGTGCCAGCAGACAGGGAGGCACAGATACGCAGTATTTT. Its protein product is CASRQGGTDTQYF.

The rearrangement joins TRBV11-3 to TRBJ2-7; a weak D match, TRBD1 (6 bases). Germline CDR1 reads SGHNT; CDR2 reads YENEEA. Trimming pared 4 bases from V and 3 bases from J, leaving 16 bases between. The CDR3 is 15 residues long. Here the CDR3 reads CASSSKGGSGYEQYF. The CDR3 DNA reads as TGTGCCAGCAGCTCCAAAGGGGGATCTGGCTACGAGCAGTACTTC.

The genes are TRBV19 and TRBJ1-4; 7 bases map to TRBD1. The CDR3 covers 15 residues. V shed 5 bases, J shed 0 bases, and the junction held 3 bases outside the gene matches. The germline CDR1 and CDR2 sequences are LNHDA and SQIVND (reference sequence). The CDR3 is CASSEGTATNEKLFF. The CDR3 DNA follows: TGTGCCAGTAGTGAAGGGACAGCAACTAATGAAAAACTGTTTTTT. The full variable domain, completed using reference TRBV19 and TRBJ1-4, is DGGITQSPKYLFRKEGQNVTLSCEQNLNHDAMYWYRQDPGQGLRLIYYSQIVNDFQKGDIAEGYSVSREKKESFPLTVTSAQKNPTAFYLCASSEGTATNEKLFFGSGTQLSVL.

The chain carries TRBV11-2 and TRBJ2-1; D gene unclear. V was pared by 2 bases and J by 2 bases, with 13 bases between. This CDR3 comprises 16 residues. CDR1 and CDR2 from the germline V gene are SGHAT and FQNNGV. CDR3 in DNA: TGTGCCAGCAGCTTAAGCCTTGACGCGACCTACAATGAGCAGTTCTTC. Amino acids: CASSLSLDATYNEQFF.

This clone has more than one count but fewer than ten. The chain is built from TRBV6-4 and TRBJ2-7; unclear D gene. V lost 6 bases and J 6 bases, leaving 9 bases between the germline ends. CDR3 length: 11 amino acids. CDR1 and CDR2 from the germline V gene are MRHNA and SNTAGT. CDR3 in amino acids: CASRGSGEQYF. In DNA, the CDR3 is TGTGCCAGCAGGGGCTCCGGCGAGCAGTACTTC.

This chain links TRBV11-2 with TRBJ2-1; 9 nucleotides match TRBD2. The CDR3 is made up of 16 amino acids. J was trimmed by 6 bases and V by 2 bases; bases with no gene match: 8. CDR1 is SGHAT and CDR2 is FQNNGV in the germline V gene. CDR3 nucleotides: TGTGCCAGCAGCTTAAGCGGGGGGCGGGTTGCCAATGAGCAGTTCTTC. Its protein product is CASSLSGGRVANEQFF. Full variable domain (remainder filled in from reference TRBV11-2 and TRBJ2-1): EAGVAQSPRYKIIEKRQSVAFWCNPISGHATLYWYQQILGQGPKLLIQFQNNGVVDDSQLPKDRFSAERLKGVDSTLKIQPAKLEDSAVYLCASSLSGGRVANEQFFGPGTRLTVL.

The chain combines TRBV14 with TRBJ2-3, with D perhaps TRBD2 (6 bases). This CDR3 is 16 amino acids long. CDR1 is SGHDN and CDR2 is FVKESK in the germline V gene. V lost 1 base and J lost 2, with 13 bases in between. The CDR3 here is CASSQGAGRPTDTQYF. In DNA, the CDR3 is TGTGCCAGCAGCCAAGGGGCGGGACGACCCACAGATACGCAGTATTTT. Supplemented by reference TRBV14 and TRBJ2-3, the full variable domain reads EAGVTQFPSHSVIEKGQTVTLRCDPISGHDNLYWYRRVMGKEIKFLLHFVKESKQDESGMPNNRFLAERTGGTYSTLKVQPAELEDSGVYFCASSQGAGRPTDTQYFGPGTRLTVL.

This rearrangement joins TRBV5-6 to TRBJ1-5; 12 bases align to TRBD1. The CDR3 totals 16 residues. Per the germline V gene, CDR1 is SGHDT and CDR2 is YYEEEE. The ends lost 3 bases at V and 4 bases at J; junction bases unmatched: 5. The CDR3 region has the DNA TGTGCCAGCAGCTGGGGACAGGGGGCTCGAAATCAGCCCCAGCATTTT. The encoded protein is CASSWGQGARNQPQHF. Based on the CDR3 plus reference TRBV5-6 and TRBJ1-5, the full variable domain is DAGVTQSPTHLIKTRGQQVTLRCSPKSGHDTVSWYQQALGQGPQFIFQYYEEEERQRGNFPDRFSGHQFPNYSSELNVNALLLGDSALYLCASSWGQGARNQPQHFGDGTRLSIL.

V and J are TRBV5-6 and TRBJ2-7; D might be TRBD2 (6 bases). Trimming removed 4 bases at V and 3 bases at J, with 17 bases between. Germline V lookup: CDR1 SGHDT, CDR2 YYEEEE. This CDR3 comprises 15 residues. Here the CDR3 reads CASSKRSGLDYEQYF. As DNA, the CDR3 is TGTGCCAGCAGCAAACGGTCGGGACTGGACTACGAGCAGTACTTC.

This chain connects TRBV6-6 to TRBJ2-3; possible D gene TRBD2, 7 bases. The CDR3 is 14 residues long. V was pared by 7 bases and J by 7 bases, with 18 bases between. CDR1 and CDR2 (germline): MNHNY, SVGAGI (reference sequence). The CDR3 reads CASNGGAGGHTQYF. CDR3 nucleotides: TGTGCCAGCAATGGGGGGGCCGGGGGACATACGCAGTATTTT.

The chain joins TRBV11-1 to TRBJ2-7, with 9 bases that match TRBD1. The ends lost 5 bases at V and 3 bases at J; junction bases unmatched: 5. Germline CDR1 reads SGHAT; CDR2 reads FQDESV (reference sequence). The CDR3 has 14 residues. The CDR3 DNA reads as TGTGCCAGCAGCACCGGACAGGGGATCTACGAGCAGTACTTC. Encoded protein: CASSTGQGIYEQYF.

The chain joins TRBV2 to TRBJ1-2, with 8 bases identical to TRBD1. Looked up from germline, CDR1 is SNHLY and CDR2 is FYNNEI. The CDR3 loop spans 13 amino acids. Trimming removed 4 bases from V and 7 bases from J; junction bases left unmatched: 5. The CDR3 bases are TGTGCCAGCAGTGGAACAGGGGGTACTGGCTACACCTTC. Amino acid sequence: CASSGTGGTGYTF.

The CDR3 region has the DNA TGCGCCAGCAGCCAAGATCCAACAAACTTTGGGGAGACCCAGTACTTC. As protein: CASSQDPTNFGETQYF. The genes are TRBV4-1 and TRBJ2-5; D gene uncertain. This CDR3 comprises 16 residues. Germline V gene sequence: CDR1 MGHRA, CDR2 YSYEKL. V was pared by 0 bases and J by 5 bases, with 16 bases between.

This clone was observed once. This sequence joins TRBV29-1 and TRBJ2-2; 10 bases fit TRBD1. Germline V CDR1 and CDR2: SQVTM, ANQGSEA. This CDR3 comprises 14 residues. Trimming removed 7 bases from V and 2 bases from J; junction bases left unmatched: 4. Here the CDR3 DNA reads TGCAGCGGGGGACAGGGGTATAACACCGGGGAGCTGTTTTTT. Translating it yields CSGGQGYNTGELFF.

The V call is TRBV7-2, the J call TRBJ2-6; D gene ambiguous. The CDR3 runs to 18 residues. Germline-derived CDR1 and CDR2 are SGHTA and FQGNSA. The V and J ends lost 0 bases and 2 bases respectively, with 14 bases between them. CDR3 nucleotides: TGTGCCAGCAGCTTAGCGGCAGGCCCCCTGGCTGGGGCCAACGTCCTGACTTTC. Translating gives CASSLAAGPLAGANVLTF.

The CDR3 DNA reads as TGTGCCAGCAGCTTGGGCCCCGCGAATTTGGAGACCCAGTACTTC. This translates into CASSLGPANLETQYF. This sequence joins TRBV7-2 and TRBJ2-5, with D unresolved. This CDR3 region has 15 residues. The V end was cut by 3 bases, the J end by 5 bases, with 16 bases between. Germline-derived CDR1 and CDR2 are SGHTA and FQGNSA.

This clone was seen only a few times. The CDR3 reads CASSLEYGSYGYTF. The CDR3 DNA is TGCGCCAGCAGCTTGGAGTACGGCTCCTATGGCTACACCTTC. The J gene is TRBJ1-2, the V gene TRBV5-1; D not resolved. Trimming cost V 0 bases and J 4 bases, with 10 bases left between them. The CDR3 totals 14 residues. CDR1 is SGHRS, CDR2 YFSETQ, per germline.